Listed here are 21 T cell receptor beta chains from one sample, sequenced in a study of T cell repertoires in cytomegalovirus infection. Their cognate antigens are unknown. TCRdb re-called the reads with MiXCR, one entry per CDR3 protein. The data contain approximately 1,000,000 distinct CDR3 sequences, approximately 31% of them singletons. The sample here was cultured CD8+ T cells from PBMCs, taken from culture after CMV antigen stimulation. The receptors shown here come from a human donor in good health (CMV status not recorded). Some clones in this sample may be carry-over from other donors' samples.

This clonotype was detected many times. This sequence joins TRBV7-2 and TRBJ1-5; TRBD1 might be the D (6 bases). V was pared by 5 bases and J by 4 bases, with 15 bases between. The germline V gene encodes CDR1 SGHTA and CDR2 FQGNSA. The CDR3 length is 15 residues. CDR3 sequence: CASSPGGGVNQPQHF. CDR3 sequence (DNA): TGTGCCAGCAGCCCTGGGGGCGGGGTAAATCAGCCCCAGCATTTT. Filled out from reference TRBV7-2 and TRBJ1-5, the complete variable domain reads GAGVSQSPSNKVTEKGKDVELRCDPISGHTALYWYRQSLGQGLEFLIYFQGNSAPDKSGLPSDRFSAERTGGSVSTLTIQRTQQEDSAVYLCASSPGGGVNQPQHFGDGTRLSIL.

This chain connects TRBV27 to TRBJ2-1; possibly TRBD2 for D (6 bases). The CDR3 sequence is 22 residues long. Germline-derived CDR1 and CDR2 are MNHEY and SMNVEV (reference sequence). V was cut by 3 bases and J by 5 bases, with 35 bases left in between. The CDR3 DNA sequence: TGTGCCAGCAGTTTTGGGGAGGCTAGGGACGTGTGGGACCGACGGACTAACAATGAGCAGTTCTTC. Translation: CASSFGEARDVWDRRTNNEQFF.

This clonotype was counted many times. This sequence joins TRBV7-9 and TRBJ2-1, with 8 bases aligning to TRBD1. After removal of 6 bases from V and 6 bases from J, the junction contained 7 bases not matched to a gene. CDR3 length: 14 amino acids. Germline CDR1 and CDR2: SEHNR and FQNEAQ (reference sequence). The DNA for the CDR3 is TGTGCCAGCAGTTCCTGGCAGGGGGCCAATGAGCAGTTCTTC. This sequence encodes CASSSWQGANEQFF. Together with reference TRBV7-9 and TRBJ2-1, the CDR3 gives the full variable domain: DTGVSQNPRHKITKRGQNVTFRCDPISEHNRLYWYRQTLGQGPEFLTYFQNEAQLEKSRLLSDRFSAERPKGSFSTLEIQRTEQGDSAMYLCASSSWQGANEQFFGPGTRLTVL.

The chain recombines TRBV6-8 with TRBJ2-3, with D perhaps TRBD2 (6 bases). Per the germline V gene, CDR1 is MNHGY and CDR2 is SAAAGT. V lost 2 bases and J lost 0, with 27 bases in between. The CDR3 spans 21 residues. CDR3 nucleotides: TGTGCCAGCAGTTACCAACCCGTAGCGGCTCTCAGTGACCTTAGCACAGATACGCAGTATTTT. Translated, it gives CASSYQPVAALSDLSTDTQYF.

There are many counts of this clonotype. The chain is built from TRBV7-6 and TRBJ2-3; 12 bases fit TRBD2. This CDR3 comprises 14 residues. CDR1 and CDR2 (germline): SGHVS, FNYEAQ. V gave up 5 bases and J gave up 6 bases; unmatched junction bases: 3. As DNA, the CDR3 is TGTGCCAGCAGCGTCGGGACTAGCGGGGATACGCAGTATTTT. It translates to CASSVGTSGDTQYF.

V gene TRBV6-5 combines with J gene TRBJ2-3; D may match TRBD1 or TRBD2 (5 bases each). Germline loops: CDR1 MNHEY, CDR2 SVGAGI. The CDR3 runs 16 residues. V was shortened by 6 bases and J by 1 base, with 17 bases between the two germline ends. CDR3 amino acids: CASSSLGATGTDTQYF. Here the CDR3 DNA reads TGTGCCAGCAGCAGTCTCGGGGCCACGGGCACAGATACGCAGTATTTT.

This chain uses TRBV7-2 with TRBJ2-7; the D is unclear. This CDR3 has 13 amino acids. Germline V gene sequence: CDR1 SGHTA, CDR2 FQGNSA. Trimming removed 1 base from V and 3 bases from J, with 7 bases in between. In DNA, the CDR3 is TGTGCCAGCAGCTTAGTAATGGACTACGAGCAGTACTTC. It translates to CASSLVMDYEQYF.

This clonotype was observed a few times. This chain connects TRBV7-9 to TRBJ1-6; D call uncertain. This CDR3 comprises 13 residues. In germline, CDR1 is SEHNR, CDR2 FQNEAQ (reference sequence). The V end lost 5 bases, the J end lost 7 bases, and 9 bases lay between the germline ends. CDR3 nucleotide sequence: TGTGCCAGCAGCGGCCCGATGAATTCACCCCTCCACTTT. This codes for CASSGPMNSPLHF.

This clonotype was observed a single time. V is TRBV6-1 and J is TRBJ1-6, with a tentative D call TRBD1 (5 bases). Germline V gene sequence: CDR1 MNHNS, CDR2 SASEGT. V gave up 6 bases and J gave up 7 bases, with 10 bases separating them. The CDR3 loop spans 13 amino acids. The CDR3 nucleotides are TGTGCCAGCAGAAATGACAGAAATTCACCCCTCCACTTT. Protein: CASRNDRNSPLHF.

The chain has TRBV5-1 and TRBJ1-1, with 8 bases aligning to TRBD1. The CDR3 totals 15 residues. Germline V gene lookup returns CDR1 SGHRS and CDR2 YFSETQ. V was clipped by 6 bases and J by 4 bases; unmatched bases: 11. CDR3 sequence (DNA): TGCGCCAGCACTTCCGGGACAGGCGATTTCACTGAAGCTTTCTTT. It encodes CASTSGTGDFTEAFF.

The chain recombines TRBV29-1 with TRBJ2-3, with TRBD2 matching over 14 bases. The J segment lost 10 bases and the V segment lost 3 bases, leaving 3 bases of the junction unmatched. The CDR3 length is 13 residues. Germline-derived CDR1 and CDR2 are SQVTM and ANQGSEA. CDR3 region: CSVDPGLAGAQYF. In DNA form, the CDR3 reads TGCAGCGTTGATCCGGGACTAGCGGGGGCGCAGTATTTT.

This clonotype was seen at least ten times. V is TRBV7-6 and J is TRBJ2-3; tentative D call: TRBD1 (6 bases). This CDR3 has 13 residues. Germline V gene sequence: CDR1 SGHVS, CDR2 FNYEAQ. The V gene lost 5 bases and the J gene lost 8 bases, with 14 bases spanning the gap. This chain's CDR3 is CASSPEGEVTQYF. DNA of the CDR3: TGTGCCAGCAGCCCCGAGGGGGAAGTTACGCAGTATTTT.

The CDR3 protein is CSARDLGTGRSWTGELFF. The CDR3 DNA sequence: TGCAGTGCTAGGGACCTTGGGACAGGGAGGAGTTGGACCGGGGAGCTGTTTTTT. This rearrangement joins TRBV20-1 to TRBJ2-2; 9 positions agree with TRBD1. Germline CDR1 DFQATT, CDR2 SNEGSKA (reference sequence). The CDR3 is made up of 18 amino acids. The V segment lost 3 bases and the J segment 5 bases; nucleotides outside the gene matches: 16.

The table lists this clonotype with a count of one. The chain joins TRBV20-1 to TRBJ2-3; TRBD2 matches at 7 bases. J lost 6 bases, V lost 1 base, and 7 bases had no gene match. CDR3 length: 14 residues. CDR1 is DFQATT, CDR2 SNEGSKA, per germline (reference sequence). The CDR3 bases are TGCAGTGCTAGAGCGTACATCGGGGGGGATACGCAGTATTTT. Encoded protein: CSARAYIGGDTQYF.

CDR3 nucleotide sequence: TGTGCCAGTAGTATTTTCTCTGGGACCTATGGCTACACCTTC. It translates to CASSIFSGTYGYTF. This sequence joins TRBV19 and TRBJ1-2; D might be TRBD1 (5 bases). This CDR3 is 14 amino acids long. The V end was cut by 3 bases, the J end by 4 bases, with 12 bases between. Germline values: CDR1 LNHDA, CDR2 SQIVND (reference sequence).

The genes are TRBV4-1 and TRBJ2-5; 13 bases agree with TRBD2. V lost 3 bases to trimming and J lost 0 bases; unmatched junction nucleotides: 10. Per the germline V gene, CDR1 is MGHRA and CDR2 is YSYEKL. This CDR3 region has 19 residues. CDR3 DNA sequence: TGCGCCAGCAGCCAGGGGGCTCCGGGACTAGCGGGGTACCAAGAGACCCAGTACTTC. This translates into CASSQGAPGLAGYQETQYF.

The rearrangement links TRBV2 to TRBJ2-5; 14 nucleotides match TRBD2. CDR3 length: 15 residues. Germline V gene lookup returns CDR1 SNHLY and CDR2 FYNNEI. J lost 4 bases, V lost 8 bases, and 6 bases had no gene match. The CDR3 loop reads CASFRGTSGGETQYF. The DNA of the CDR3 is TGTGCCAGCTTTCGTGGGACTAGCGGGGGAGAGACCCAGTACTTC.

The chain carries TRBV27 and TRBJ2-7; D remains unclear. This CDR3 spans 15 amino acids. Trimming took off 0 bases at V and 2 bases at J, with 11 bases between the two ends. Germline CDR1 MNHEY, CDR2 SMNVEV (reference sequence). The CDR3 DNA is TGTGCCAGCAGTTTATCGTCCCCCGAAACCTACGAGCAGTACTTC. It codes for CASSLSSPETYEQYF.

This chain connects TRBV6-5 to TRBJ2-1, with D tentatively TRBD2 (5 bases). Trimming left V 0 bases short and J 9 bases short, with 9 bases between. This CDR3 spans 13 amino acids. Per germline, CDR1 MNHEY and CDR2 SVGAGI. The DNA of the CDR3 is TGTGCCAGCAGTTACTCGCGGGCAGCTGAGCAGTTCTTC. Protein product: CASSYSRAAEQFF.

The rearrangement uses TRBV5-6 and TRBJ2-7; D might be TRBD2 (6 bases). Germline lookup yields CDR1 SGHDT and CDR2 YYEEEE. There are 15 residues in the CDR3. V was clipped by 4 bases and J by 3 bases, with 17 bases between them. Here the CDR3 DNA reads TGTGCCAGCAGCATTGGAGGGACCCCGGGCTACGAGCAGTACTTC. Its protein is CASSIGGTPGYEQYF.

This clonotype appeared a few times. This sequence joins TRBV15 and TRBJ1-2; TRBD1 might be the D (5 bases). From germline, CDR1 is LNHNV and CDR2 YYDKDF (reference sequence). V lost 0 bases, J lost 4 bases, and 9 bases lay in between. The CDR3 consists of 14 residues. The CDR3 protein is CATSRDRGLYGYTF. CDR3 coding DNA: TGTGCCACCAGCAGAGATCGGGGCCTCTATGGCTACACCTTC.